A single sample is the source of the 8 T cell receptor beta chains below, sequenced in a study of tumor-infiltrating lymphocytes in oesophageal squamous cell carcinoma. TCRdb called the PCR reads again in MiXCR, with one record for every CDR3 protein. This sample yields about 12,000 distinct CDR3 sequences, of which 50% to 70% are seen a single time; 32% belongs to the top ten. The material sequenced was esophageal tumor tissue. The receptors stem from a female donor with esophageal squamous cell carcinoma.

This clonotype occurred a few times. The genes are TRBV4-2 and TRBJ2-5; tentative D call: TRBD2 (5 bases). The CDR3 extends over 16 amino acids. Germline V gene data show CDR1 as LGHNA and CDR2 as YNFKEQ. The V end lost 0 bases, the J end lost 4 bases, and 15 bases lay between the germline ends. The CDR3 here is CASSQEGWEPGETQYF. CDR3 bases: TGTGCCAGCAGCCAAGAGGGGTGGGAGCCTGGAGAGACCCAGTACTTC.

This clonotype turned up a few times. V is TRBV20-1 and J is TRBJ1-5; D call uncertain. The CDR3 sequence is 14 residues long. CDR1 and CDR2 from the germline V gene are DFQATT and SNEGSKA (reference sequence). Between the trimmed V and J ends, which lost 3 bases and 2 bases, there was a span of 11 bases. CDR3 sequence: CSASKGVGNQPQHF. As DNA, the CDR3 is TGCAGTGCTAGTAAGGGAGTAGGCAATCAGCCCCAGCATTTT.

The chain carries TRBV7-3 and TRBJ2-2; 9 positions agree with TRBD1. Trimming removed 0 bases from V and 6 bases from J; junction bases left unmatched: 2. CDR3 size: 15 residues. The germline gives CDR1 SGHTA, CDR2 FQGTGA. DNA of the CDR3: TGTGCCAGCAGCTTAACACAGGGGGCATCCGGGGAGCTGTTTTTT. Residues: CASSLTQGASGELFF.

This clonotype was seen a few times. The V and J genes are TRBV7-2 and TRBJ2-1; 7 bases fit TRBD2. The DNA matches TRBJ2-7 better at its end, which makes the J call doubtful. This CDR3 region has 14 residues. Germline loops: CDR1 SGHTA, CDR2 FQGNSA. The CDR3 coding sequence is TGTGCCAGCAGCTTAGTCCGGGACTACTCTAAGCAGTACTTC. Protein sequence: CASSLVRDYSKQYF.

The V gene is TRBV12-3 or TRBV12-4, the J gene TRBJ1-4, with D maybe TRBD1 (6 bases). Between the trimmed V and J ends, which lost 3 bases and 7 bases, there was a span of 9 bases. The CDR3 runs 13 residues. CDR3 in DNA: TGTGCCAGCAGTTTCAGGGGCATTGAAAAACTGTTTTTT. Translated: CASSFRGIEKLFF.

The CDR3 here is CASSLFLGSTSYNEQFF. The CDR3 DNA is TGTGCCAGCAGCCTCTTCTTGGGAAGTACATCCTACAATGAGCAGTTCTTC. The rearrangement uses TRBV7-8 and TRBJ2-6; D gene uncertain. TRBJ2-1 explains the end of the DNA better; the J call may be wrong. This CDR3 is 17 amino acids long. Germline CDR1 is SGHVS and CDR2 is FQNEAQ.

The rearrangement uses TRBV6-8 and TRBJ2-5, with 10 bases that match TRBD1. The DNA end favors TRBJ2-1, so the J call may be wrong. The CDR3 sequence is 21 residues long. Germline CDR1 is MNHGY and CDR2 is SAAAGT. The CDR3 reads CASSYSILGTGALQLGNEQFF. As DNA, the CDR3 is TGTGCCAGCAGTTACTCGATACTAGGGACAGGGGCTCTACAGTTGGGCAATGAGCAGTTCTTC.

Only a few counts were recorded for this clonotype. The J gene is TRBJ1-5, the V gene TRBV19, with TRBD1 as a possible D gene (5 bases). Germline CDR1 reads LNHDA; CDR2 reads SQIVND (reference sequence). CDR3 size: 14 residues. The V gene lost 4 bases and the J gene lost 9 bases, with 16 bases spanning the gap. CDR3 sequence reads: CASSTTGPAVPQHF. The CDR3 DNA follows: TGTGCCAGTAGTACAACAGGTCCGGCGGTGCCCCAGCATTTT.